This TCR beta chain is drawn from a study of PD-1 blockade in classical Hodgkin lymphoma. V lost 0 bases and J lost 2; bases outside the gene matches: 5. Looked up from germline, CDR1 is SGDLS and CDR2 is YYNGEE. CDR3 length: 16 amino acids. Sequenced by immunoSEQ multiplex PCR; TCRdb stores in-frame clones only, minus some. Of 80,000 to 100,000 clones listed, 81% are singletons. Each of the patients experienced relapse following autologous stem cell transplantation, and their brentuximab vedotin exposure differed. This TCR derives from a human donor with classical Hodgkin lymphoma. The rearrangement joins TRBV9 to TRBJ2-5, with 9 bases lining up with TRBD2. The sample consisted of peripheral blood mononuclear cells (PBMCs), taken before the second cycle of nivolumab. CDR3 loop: CASSVGAGGNQETQYF. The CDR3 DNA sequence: TGTGCCAGCAGCGTAGGGGCGGGGGGGAATCAAGAGACCCAGTACTTC.